This TCR beta chain was sequenced in a study of PD-L1 blockade in urothelial cancer. Turning to the study itself: It was in about 2014 that patients started atezolizumab at 1,200 mg intravenously every 3 weeks.

Germline CDR1 SNHLY, CDR2 FYNNEI. The ends lost 6 bases at V and 4 bases at J; junction bases unmatched: 7. The CDR3 is 16 residues long. Clones were read by immunoSEQ multiplex PCR, and TCRdb kept only the in-frame ones, dropping some. Among 50,000 or so clones listed, around three quarters were seen once. The sequencing used PBMCs, collected around atezolizumab (anti-PD-L1) treatment. The receptor's source is a man in his 70s with urothelial cancer. The chain joins TRBV2 to TRBJ1-6; 9 bases fit TRBD1. The CDR3 spells CASSDMDRGYNSPLHF. CDR3 DNA: TGTGCCAGCAGCGATATGGACAGGGGTTATAATTCACCCCTCCACTTT.